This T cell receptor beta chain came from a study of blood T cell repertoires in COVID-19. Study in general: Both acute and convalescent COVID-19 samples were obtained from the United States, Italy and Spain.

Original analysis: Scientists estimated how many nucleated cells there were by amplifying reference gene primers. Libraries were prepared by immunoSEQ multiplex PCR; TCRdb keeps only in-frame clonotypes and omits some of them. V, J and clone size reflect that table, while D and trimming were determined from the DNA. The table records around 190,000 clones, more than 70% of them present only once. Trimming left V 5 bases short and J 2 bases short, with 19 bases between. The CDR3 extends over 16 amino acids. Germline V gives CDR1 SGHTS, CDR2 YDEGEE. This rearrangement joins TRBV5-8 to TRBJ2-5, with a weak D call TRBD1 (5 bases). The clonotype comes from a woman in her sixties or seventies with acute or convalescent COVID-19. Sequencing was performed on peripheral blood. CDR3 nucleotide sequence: TGTGCCAGCAGATTGAATTGGCAGGGCCTACAAGAGACCCAGTACTTC. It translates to CASRLNWQGLQETQYF.